What follows is one T cell receptor beta chain and its context. No cognate antigen has been identified for it. The input lacks base qualities; no much larger clone sits a single base away. The data were taken from a study of T cell responses to AZD1222 COVID-19 vaccine (TCRdb year 2021). Notes on the research overall: Because spike-specific TCR depth and breadth did not differ between the two schedules, AZD1222 recipients who got a second dose at roughly 4 weeks were pooled with those who got a second dose at roughly 12 weeks. TCR sequencing was performed for 230 to 250 trial participants, of whom some 200 were given two doses of AZD1222 and approximately 26 were given two doses of MenACWY control vaccine. Enrollment into the trials was organized by age into subgroups of 18-55, 56-69 and 70-plus years, and those subgroups contained about 150, 27 and 61 TCR-sequenced participants, respectively.

The CDR3, from cysteine to phenylalanine, totals 17 residues. The retained sequence is limited to the CDR3, 51 bases, with the frame set at the first base. Via the germline V gene, CDR1 is SGHRS and CDR2 YFSETQ. Relative to germline, V is 0 bases shorter and J is 0 bases shorter, with 10 bases between their ends. The time point label for this specimen denotes: baseline before first vaccination. Vaccinee samples came from UK trials COV001 and COV002, including a single-blind randomized controlled phase 2/3 trial of AZD1222 (ChAdOx1 nCoV-19) in healthy adults. Trial participant PBMC samples were collected at day 0 and day 28 after the second dose for TCRbeta chain sequencing. What the work shows at the level of the full study, not this receptor alone: Only six AZD1222 recipients were SARS-CoV-2 seropositive at baseline, limiting conclusions about previously exposed vaccinees. Epitopes outside the regions mutated in the B.1.351 and B.1.1.7 variants were reportedly recognized by nearly half of the unique spike-specific TCRs. The 56-69-year group was small, and its depth increase did not reach significance, likely because of low power. Because no day 14 peak-response samples were available, the repertoires could be characterized only after the peak T cell response. The whole spike protein was spanned by vaccine-associated CD4 TCRs, and dominant responses were seen in regions 160-218 and 743-854. Participants were mostly white British and included more females than males, and it was suggested by the authors that clonal diversity may have been underestimated. After two AZD1222 doses, spike-specific TCR breadth and depth were significantly higher than at day 0 and than in MenACWY recipients.

The CDR3 regions of human TCRbeta chains were subjected to immunosequencing. In the authors' own workflow: Repertoire TCRs were matched against a reference library of SARS-CoV-2-specific TCRs generated with the MIRA antigen-specificity platform. Breadth was defined as the fraction of unique TCRs that were SARS-CoV-2-associated, and depth was defined as the fraction of total T cells that were SARS-CoV-2-associated. Using the MIRA data, every spike-specific TCR was mapped to the spike region that the TCR reacted to and assigned to either a CD4 or a CD8 class. Log10-transformed breadth and depth values were compared by one-way ANOVA with Sidak's multiple comparisons tests. The clones in this table, taken by TCRdb from immuneACCESS, are in-frame only. Not every clone is retained; where verified, under half of the shortfall comes from an unresolved V gene, and the cause of the rest is unknown. V, J and clone size are taken as reported in that table, and D and trimming were inferred from the DNA itself. Across this sample there are around 120,000 clones, with roughly nine tenths seen only once. The top ten constitute roughly 10% of the sample.

Here the chain combines TRBV5-1 and TRBJ1-6; the D gene is not confidently resolved. The specimen comprised peripheral blood, sampled on day 0 of AZD1222 vaccination. The sequence came from an adult in good health. The CDR3 has the sequence CASSLDQPSSYNSPLHF. The sequenced DNA: TGCGCCAGCAGCTTGGACCAGCCGAGCTCCTATAATTCACCCCTCCACTTT.